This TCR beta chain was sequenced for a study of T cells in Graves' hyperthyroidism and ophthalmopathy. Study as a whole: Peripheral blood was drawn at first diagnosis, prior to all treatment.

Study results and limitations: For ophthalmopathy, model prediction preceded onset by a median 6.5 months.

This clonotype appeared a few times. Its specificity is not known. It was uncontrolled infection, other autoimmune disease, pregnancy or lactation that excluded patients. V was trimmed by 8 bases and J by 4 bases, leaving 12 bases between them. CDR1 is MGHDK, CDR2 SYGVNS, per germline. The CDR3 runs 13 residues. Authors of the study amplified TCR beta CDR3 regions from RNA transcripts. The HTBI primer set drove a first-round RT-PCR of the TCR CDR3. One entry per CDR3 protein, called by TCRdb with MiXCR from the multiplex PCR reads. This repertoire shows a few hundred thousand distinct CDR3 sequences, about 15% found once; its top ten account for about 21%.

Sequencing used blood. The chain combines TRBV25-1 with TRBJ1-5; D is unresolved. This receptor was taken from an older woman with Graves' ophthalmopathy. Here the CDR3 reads CASGGRNNQPQHF. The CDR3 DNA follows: TGTGCCAGCGGTGGACGTAATAATCAGCCCCAGCATTTT.